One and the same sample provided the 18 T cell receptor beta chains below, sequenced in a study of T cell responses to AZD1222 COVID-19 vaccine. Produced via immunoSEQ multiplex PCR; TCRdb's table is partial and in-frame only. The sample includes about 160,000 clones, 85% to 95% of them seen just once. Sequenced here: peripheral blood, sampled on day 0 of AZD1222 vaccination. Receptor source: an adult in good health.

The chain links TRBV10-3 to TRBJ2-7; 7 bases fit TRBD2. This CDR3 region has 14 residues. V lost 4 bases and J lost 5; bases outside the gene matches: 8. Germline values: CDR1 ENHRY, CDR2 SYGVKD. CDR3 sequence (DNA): TGTGCCATCAGTGGGGGGGGTCCTGGTCACGAGCAGTACTTC. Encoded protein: CAISGGGPGHEQYF.

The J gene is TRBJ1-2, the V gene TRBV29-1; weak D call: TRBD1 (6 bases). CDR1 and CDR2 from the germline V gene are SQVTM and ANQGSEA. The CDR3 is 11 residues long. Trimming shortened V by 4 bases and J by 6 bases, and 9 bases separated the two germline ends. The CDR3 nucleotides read TGCAGCGTTGTACAGGGTCATGGCTACACCTTC. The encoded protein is CSVVQGHGYTF.

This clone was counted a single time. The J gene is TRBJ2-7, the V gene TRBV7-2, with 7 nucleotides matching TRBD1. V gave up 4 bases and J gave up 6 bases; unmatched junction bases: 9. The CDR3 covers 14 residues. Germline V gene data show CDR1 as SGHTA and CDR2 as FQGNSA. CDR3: CASSYSRQGSEQYF. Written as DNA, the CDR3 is TGTGCCAGCAGCTACTCGAGACAGGGAAGCGAGCAGTACTTC.

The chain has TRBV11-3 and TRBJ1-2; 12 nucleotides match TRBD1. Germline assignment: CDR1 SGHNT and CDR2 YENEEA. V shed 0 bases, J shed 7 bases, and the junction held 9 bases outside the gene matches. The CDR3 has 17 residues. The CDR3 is CASSLDRWGQGASGYTF. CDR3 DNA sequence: TGTGCCAGCAGCTTAGATCGATGGGGACAGGGGGCATCTGGCTACACCTTC.

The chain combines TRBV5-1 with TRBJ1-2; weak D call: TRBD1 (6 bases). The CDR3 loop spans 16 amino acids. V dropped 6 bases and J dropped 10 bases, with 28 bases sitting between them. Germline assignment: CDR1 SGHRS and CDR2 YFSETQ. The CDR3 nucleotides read TGCGCCAGCAACCCCGACCCACAGGGATTTTCGCGCGTCTACACCTTC. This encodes CASNPDPQGFSRVYTF.

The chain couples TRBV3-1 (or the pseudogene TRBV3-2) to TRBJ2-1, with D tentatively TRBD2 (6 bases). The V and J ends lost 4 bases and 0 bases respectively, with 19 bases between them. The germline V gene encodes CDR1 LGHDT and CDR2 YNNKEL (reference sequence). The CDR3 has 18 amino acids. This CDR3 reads CASSPSIWDLSSYNEQFF. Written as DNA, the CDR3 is TGTGCCAGCAGCCCGTCCATCTGGGACTTAAGCTCCTACAATGAGCAGTTCTTC.

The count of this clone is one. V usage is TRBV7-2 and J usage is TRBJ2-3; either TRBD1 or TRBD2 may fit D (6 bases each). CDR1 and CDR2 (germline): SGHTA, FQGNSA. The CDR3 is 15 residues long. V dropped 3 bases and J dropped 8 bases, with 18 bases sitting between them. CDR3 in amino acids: CASSLAGGQGGTQYF. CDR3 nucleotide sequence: TGTGCCAGCAGCTTGGCCGGGGGCCAAGGGGGTACGCAGTATTTT.

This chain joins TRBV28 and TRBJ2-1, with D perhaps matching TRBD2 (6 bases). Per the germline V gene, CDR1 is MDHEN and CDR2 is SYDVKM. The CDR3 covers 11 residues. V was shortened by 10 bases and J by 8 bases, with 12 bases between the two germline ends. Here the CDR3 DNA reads TGTGCCACCAGGACTATTTATGAGCAGTTCTTC. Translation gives CATRTIYEQFF.

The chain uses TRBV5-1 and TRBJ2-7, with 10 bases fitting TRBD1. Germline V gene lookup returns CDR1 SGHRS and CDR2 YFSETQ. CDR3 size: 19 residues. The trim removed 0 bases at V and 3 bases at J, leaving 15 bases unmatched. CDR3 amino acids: CASSLVFSGGTGVIYEQYF. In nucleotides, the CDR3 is TGCGCCAGCAGCTTGGTCTTTTCAGGAGGGACAGGGGTCATCTACGAGCAGTACTTC.

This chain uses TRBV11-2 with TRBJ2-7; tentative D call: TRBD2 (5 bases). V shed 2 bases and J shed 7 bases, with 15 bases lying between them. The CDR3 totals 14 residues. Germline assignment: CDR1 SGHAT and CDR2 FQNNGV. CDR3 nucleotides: TGTGCCAGCAGCTTAATCCTCGGACTCACAGAGCAGTACTTC. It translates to CASSLILGLTEQYF.

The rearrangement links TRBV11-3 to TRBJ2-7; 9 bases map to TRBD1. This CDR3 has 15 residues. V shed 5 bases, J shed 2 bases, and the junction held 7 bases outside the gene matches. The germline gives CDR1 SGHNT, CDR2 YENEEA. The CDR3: CASSEYGTGTYEQYF. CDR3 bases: TGTGCCAGCAGCGAATACGGGACAGGGACCTACGAGCAGTACTTC. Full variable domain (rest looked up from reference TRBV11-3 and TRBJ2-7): EAGVVQSPRYKIIEKKQPVAFWCNPISGHNTLYWYLQNLGQGPELLIRYENEEAVDDSQLPKDRFSAERLKGVDSTLKIQPAELGDSAVYLCASSEYGTGTYEQYFGPGTRLTVT.

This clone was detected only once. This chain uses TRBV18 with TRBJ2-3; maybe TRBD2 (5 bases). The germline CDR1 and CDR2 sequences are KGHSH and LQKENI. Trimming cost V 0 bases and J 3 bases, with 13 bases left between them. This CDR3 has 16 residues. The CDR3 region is CASSPPVGVITDTQYF. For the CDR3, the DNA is TGTGCCAGCTCACCACCCGTCGGGGTTATAACAGATACGCAGTATTTT.

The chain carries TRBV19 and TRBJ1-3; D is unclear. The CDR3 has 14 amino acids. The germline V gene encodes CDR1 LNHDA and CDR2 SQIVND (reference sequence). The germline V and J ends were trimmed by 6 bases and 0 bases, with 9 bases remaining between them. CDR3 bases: TGTGCCAGTAGCAGCGGCACCTCTGGAAACACCATATATTTT. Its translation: CASSSGTSGNTIYF.

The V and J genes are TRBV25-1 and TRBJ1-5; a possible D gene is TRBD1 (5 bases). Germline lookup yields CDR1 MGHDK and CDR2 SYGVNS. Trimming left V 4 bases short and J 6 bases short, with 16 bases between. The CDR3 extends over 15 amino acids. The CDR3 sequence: CASSGRRGFVQPQHF. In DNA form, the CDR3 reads TGTGCCAGCAGTGGCAGGAGGGGTTTCGTTCAGCCCCAGCATTTT.

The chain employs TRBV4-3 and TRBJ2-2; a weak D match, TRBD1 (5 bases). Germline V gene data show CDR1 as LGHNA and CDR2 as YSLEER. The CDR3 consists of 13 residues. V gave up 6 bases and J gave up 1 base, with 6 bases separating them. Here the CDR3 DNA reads TGCGCCAGCAGAGGACAGAACACCGGGGAGCTGTTTTTT. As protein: CASRGQNTGELFF.

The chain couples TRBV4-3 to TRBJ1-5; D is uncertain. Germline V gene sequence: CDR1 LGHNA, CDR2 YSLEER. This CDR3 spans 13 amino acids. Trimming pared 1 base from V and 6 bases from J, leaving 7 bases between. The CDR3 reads CASSQGEGQPQHF. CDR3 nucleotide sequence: TGCGCCAGCAGCCAAGGGGAGGGTCAGCCCCAGCATTTT.

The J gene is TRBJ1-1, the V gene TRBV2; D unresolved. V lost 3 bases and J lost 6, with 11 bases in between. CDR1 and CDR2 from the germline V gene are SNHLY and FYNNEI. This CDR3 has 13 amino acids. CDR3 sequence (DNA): TGTGCCAGCAGTGAGTTGCGAGGTTCTGAAGCTTTCTTT. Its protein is CASSELRGSEAFF.

CDR3 DNA: TGCGCCAGCAGCCAAGGACAGACAACTAATGAAAAACTGTTTTTT. It translates to CASSQGQTTNEKLFF. The chain uses TRBV4-3 and TRBJ1-4; a possible D gene is TRBD1 (5 bases). Looked up from germline, CDR1 is LGHNA and CDR2 is YSLEER. The CDR3 spans 15 residues. The V end lost 1 base, the J end lost 0 bases, and 6 bases lay between the germline ends.